This T cell receptor beta chain was sequenced for a study of cytomegalovirus exposure and HLA in healthy donors. CDR3 length equals 17 residues. Germline-derived CDR1 and CDR2 are LGHNA and YSLEER. PCR amplification relied on 60 Vbeta primers (plus 13 Jbeta primers). Libraries were prepared by immunoSEQ multiplex PCR; TCRdb keeps only in-frame clonotypes and omits some of them. Among approximately 110,000 clones listed, approximately 70% were seen once. The receptor's source is a man in his forties or fifties in good health and CMV-seropositive. The V call is TRBV4-3, the J call TRBJ2-5; 9 nucleotides match TRBD2. The better agreement between TRBJ2-7 and the DNA end casts doubt on the J call. Sequencing was done on a sample of PBMCs. This CDR3 is CASSQERIGGRAYEQYF. CDR3 DNA: TGCGCCAGCAGCCAAGAGAGGATCGGCGGGAGGGCCTACGAGCAGTACTTC.